These T cell receptor beta chains were read from a single sample in a study of blood T cells in healthy people across ages. TCRdb used MiXCR to reprocess the 5' RACE reads, holding one entry per CDR3 protein. This table holds roughly 800,000 distinct CDR3 sequences, roughly 60% found once. The source material was blood. The receptors come from a man aged 25-40 years in good health. Each CDR3 is given with its conserved first and last residue. A D gene is named only where the DNA matches it firmly. Some rows have no size entry. The others give once, few or many, or a class for an expanded clone.

D: .
length: 13
J: TRBJ2-3
size: .
V: TRBV7-2
DNA: TGTGCCAGCAGCCCCAGCCGCACAGATACGCAGTATTTT
CDR3: CASSPSRTDTQYF

D: .
length: 11
J: TRBJ2-1
size: once
V: TRBV20-1
DNA: TGCAGTGCTCCACAATACAATGAGCAGTTCTTC
CDR3: CSAPQYNEQFF

D: TRBD1
length: 18
J: TRBJ2-6
size: .
V: TRBV4-2
DNA: TGTGCCAGCAGCCAAGCAGGGACAGGGACTGTAGGGGCCAACGTCCTGACTTTC
CDR3: CASSQAGTGTVGANVLTF

D: .
length: 12
J: TRBJ2-5
size: .
V: TRBV12-3/TRBV12-4
DNA: TGTGCCAGCAGTTTTCCCCAAGAGACCCAGTACTTC
CDR3: CASSFPQETQYF

D: .
length: 15
J: TRBJ1-2
size: .
V: TRBV2
DNA: TGTGCCGCCGGGTACAGACAGGCCCGCAACTATGGCCACACCTTC
CDR3: CAAGYRQARNYGHTF

D: .
length: 16
J: TRBJ1-6
size: .
V: TRBV5-1
DNA: TGCGCCAGCAGTCAAGGAGGGAGCTCCTATAATTCACCCCTCCACTTT
CDR3: CASSQGGSSYNSPLHF

D: .
length: 12
J: TRBJ2-7
size: .
V: TRBV20-1
DNA: TGCAGTGCTAGCTGGGATCTAAGGGAGCAGTACTTC
CDR3: CSASWDLREQYF

D: .
length: 14
J: TRBJ2-1
size: .
V: TRBV5-1
DNA: TGCGCCAGCAGCTTCCGCGCCTCCTACAATGAGCAGTTCTTC
CDR3: CASSFRASYNEQFF

D: .
length: 11
J: TRBJ2-1
size: .
V: TRBV7-9
DNA: TGTGCCAGCAGCTTAGGGGGTGCGCAGTTCTTC
CDR3: CASSLGGAQFF

D: .
length: 13
J: TRBJ1-1
size: few
V: TRBV7-7
DNA: TGTGCTAGCAGCCACTCCACGAACACTGAAGCTTTCTTT
CDR3: CASSHSTNTEAFF

D: TRBD2
length: 15
J: TRBJ2-1
size: .
V: TRBV2
DNA: TGTGCCAGCAGTCCTAGCGGGAGTGGGTTTAGGGAGCAGTTCTTC
CDR3: CASSPSGSGFREQFF

D: .
length: 11
J: TRBJ2-3
size: few
V: TRBV29-1
DNA: TGCAGCGCCGTGAGCACAGATACGCAGTATTTT
CDR3: CSAVSTDTQYF

D: TRBD2
length: 15
J: TRBJ2-7
size: .
V: TRBV7-9
DNA: TGTGCCAGCAGCTTCAGGACTAGCGGTTTCTACGAGCAGTACTTC
CDR3: CASSFRTSGFYEQYF

D: .
length: 19
J: TRBJ2-5
size: few
V: TRBV7-2
DNA: TGTGCCAGCAGCTTAACCGCTACCCTAATGCTAGGCCCCCAAGAGACCCAGTACTTC
CDR3: CASSLTATLMLGPQETQYF

D: TRBD1
length: 17
J: TRBJ1-2
size: few
V: TRBV7-2
DNA: TGTGCCAGCAGCTCACAGACAGGGCATCGTGGCCTGAGCGGCTACACCTTC
CDR3: CASSSQTGHRGLSGYTF

D: .
length: 15
J: TRBJ2-1
size: .
V: TRBV5-1
DNA: TGCGCCAGCAGCCCTACCGGCGGTTATTACAATGAGCAGTTCTTC
CDR3: CASSPTGGYYNEQFF

D: TRBD2
length: 16
J: TRBJ2-3
size: once
V: TRBV20-1
DNA: TGCAGTGCTAGAGGACTAGCGGTGCCCCGGGGAGATACGCAGTATTTT
CDR3: CSARGLAVPRGDTQYF

D: .
length: 15
J: TRBJ2-7
size: .
V: TRBV28
DNA: TGTGCCAGCAGTTTTCCCGAAACAGGGAGCTACGAGCAGTACTTC
CDR3: CASSFPETGSYEQYF

D: .
length: 14
J: TRBJ2-3
size: .
V: TRBV7-8
DNA: TGTGCCAGCAGCTCTTGGACGGGACAACATACGCAGTATTTT
CDR3: CASSSWTGQHTQYF

D: TRBD1
length: 14
J: TRBJ2-1
size: .
V: TRBV12-3/TRBV12-4
DNA: TGTGCCAGCAGTTTTTGGGACAGGGGCAATGAGCAGTTCTTC
CDR3: CASSFWDRGNEQFF

D: .
length: 12
J: TRBJ2-5
size: .
V: TRBV10-3
DNA: TGTGCCATCAGTGGTCCGGGGGAGACCCAGTACTTC
CDR3: CAISGPGETQYF

D: .
length: 15
J: TRBJ2-1
size: .
V: TRBV7-3
DNA: TGTGCCAGCAGCTTACCCGGCGCGGTTACCAATGAGCAGTTCTTC
CDR3: CASSLPGAVTNEQFF

D: TRBD1
length: 12
J: TRBJ2-7
size: few
V: TRBV29-1
DNA: TGCAGCGTTGTCTCAGGGGGCTACGAGCAGTACTTC
CDR3: CSVVSGGYEQYF

D: TRBD2
length: 14
J: TRBJ2-7
size: .
V: TRBV29-1
DNA: TGCAGCGCCTCAACTAGCGGGAGCTCCTACGAGCAGTACTTC
CDR3: CSASTSGSSYEQYF

D: .
length: 13
J: TRBJ1-1
size: .
V: TRBV27
DNA: TGTGCCAGCCGATATACGGGAAACACTGAAGCTTTCTTT
CDR3: CASRYTGNTEAFF

D: TRBD2
length: 16
J: TRBJ2-1
size: .
V: TRBV18
DNA: TGTGCCAGCTCATATCAAGAACTAGCGGGAGAGGTAGGGCAGTTCTTC
CDR3: CASSYQELAGEVGQFF

D: TRBD2
length: 13
J: TRBJ2-7
size: few
V: TRBV25-1
DNA: TGTGCCAGCAGTGGCGGGAGCGGAAACGAGCAGTACTTC
CDR3: CASSGGSGNEQYF

D: .
length: 14
J: TRBJ2-1
size: .
V: TRBV5-5
DNA: TGTGCCAGCAGCTTCGGGGGCTTGGGCAATGAGCAGTTCTTC
CDR3: CASSFGGLGNEQFF

D: .
length: 16
J: TRBJ1-2
size: .
V: TRBV20-1
DNA: TGCAGTGCTAGAGATAGGGGATTTAAGGGCGCGGATGGCTACACCTTC
CDR3: CSARDRGFKGADGYTF

D: TRBD1
length: 14
J: TRBJ2-7
size: .
V: TRBV3-1
DNA: TGTGCCAGCAGCCCACCCGACAGGGGAGGCGAGCAGTACTTC
CDR3: CASSPPDRGGEQYF

D: TRBD2
length: 13
J: TRBJ2-5
size: many
V: TRBV27
DNA: TGTGCCAGCAGTCCGACTAGCGCGGGGGAGCAGTACTTC
CDR3: CASSPTSAGEQYF

D: .
length: 14
J: TRBJ2-7
size: .
V: TRBV28
DNA: TGTGCCAGCAGCTACAAGTCGGGTTCCTACGAGCAGTACTTC
CDR3: CASSYKSGSYEQYF

D: .
length: 14
J: TRBJ1-2
size: few
V: TRBV3-1
DNA: TGTGCCAGCAGCCAACGCCCGGACTCGTGGAACTACACCTTC
CDR3: CASSQRPDSWNYTF

D: .
length: 13
J: TRBJ1-4
size: few
V: TRBV5-1
DNA: TGCGCCAGCAGCTTGGGACAAAATGAAAAACTGTTTTTT
CDR3: CASSLGQNEKLFF

D: TRBD2
length: 16
J: TRBJ2-3
size: few
V: TRBV10-2
DNA: TGCGCCAGCAGCCTAGGGACTAGCGGCAACACAGATACGCAGTATTTT
CDR3: CASSLGTSGNTDTQYF

D: TRBD2
length: 17
J: TRBJ2-1
size: .
V: TRBV12-3/TRBV12-4
DNA: TGTGCCAGCAGTAGACCCACCGGGCGGGGGGGCCGAAATGAGCAGTTCTTC
CDR3: CASSRPTGRGGRNEQFF

D: TRBD2
length: 15
J: TRBJ2-2
size: .
V: TRBV6-4
DNA: TGTGCCAGCAGTGTAACTAGCGGGGACACCGGGGAGCTGTTTTTT
CDR3: CASSVTSGDTGELFF

D: TRBD2
length: 24
J: TRBJ2-6
size: .
V: TRBV3-1
DNA: TGTGCCAGCAGCTCGTTCGCAGAGGATGCCGGGACTAGCGGTTCCAACTCTGGGGCCAACGTCCTGACTTTC
CDR3: CASSSFAEDAGTSGSNSGANVLTF

D: TRBD2
length: 17
J: TRBJ2-1
size: .
V: TRBV5-1
DNA: TGCGCCAGCAGCTTGCCTGCGCGGGGGGGCTCCTACAATGAGCAGTTCTTC
CDR3: CASSLPARGGSYNEQFF

D: .
length: 15
J: TRBJ2-1
size: .
V: TRBV7-2
DNA: TGTGCCAGCAGCTTAGAGCGGAGCTCCTACAATGAGCAGTTCTTC
CDR3: CASSLERSSYNEQFF

D: TRBD2
length: 16
J: TRBJ2-1
size: .
V: TRBV29-1
DNA: TGCAGCGTTGAAGGCGGGAGCCAAGGACTCTACAATGAGCAGTTCTTC
CDR3: CSVEGGSQGLYNEQFF

D: TRBD2
length: 14
J: TRBJ2-1
size: few
V: TRBV7-2
DNA: TGTGCCAGCAGCTTCACGGTGGGGGGGGATGAGCAGTTCTTC
CDR3: CASSFTVGGDEQFF

D: .
length: 14
J: TRBJ2-5
size: once
V: TRBV6-5
DNA: TGTGCCAGCAGTTACTCGACACTTCGGGAGACCCAGTACTTC
CDR3: CASSYSTLRETQYF

D: TRBD2
length: 15
J: TRBJ2-3
size: .
V: TRBV5-1
DNA: TGCGCCAGCGCTCCGGGACTAGCGGGGATAGATACGCAGTATTTT
CDR3: CASAPGLAGIDTQYF

D: .
length: 9
J: TRBJ2-5
size: many
V: TRBV3-1
DNA: TGTGCCAGCGGGGAGACCCAGTACTTC
CDR3: CASGETQYF

D: .
length: 14
J: TRBJ1-2
size: .
V: TRBV12-3/TRBV12-4
DNA: TGTGCCAGCAGTCCAACAGGGTTGGACTATGGCTACACCTTC
CDR3: CASSPTGLDYGYTF

D: .
length: 15
J: TRBJ2-7
size: .
V: TRBV19
DNA: TGTGCCAGTAGCCGGGGGCCCCTGATCGACTACGAGCAGTACTTC
CDR3: CASSRGPLIDYEQYF

D: TRBD2
length: 19
J: TRBJ2-1
size: .
V: TRBV24-1
DNA: TGTGCCACCAGTGACCTTCGGGGGGGCGCGGGTCATGAACACAATGAGCAGTTCTTC
CDR3: CATSDLRGGAGHEHNEQFF